Each of the 25 T cell receptor beta chains below was sequenced from the same sample in a study of radiation and T cells in renal cell carcinoma. TCRdb's table, derived via immunoSEQ multiplex PCR, lists solely in-frame clones and lacks some. The data hold approximately 79,000 clones, with 82% observed a single time. The time point was: blood 2 weeks post-SBRT. Treatment described: 15 Gy SBRT to primary tumor, nephrectomy 4 weeks later. The starting material was blood, obtained from a patient whose treatment included radiotherapy and nephrectomy. The receptors stem from a man aged 60 to 69 with renal cell carcinoma.

The chain has TRBV5-1 and TRBJ2-3, with D maybe TRBD2 (6 bases). The CDR3 has 16 amino acids. Germline values: CDR1 SGHRS, CDR2 YFSETQ. V gave up 4 bases and J gave up 2 bases, with 17 bases separating them. The CDR3, as DNA: TGCGCCAGCAGCGGAACGGGGCGGGACGTCACAGATACGCAGTATTTT. This translates into CASSGTGRDVTDTQYF.

Within the sample, this clone is medium-sized. This chain connects TRBV12-5 to TRBJ1-1, with D perhaps matching TRBD1 (5 bases). V was trimmed by 5 bases and J by 7 bases, leaving 20 bases between them. Looked up from germline, CDR1 is LGHNT and CDR2 is FRNRAP. The CDR3 has 15 residues. In DNA, the CDR3 is TGTGCTAGTGGTACTACCGGGACCGAAAAAATTGAAGCTTTCTTT. Protein: CASGTTGTEKIEAFF.

About this clone itself: This sequence may be a read error, since a much larger clone differs from it by one base. The same CDR3 is also encoded by other DNA sequences in this sample. V usage is TRBV18 and J usage is TRBJ2-7, with 7 bases aligning to TRBD1. The V gene end was trimmed by 3 bases and the J gene end by 2 bases; junction bases not matched to a gene: 1. Germline V gene sequence: CDR1 KGHSH, CDR2 LQKENI. This CDR3 is 13 amino acids long. This CDR3 reads CASSPGQPYEQYF. CDR3 sequence (DNA): TGTGCCAGCTCACCGGGACAGCCCTACGAGCAGTACTTC.

This chain joins TRBV7-2 and TRBJ2-7; 9 positions agree with TRBD2. Per the germline V gene, CDR1 is SGHTA and CDR2 is FQGNSA. The junction had 5 bases not matched to a gene; V was cut back by 4 bases and J by 4 bases. The length of the CDR3 is 14 residues. The CDR3 here is CASSYSGSGYEQYF. Written as DNA, the CDR3 is TGTGCCAGCAGCTATAGCGGGAGTGGATACGAGCAGTACTTC.

This clone was observed a handful of times. The V call is TRBV21-1, the J call TRBJ1-1; TRBD1 is the table's D call and was not checked against the DNA. TRBV21-1 is annotated as a pseudogene. CDR3 length: 13 amino acids. CDR3 in amino acids: CASSPRLNTEAFF. The CDR3 DNA reads TGTGCCAGCAGCCCCAGGCTGAACACTGAAGCTTTCTTT.

The genes are TRBV4-3 and TRBJ2-6; tentative D call: TRBD1 (6 bases). Germline CDR1 reads LGHNA; CDR2 reads YSLEER. This CDR3 has 15 amino acids. V lost 0 bases and J lost 13, with 16 bases in between. The CDR3 loop is CASSQELGAGVVLTF. CDR3 DNA sequence: TGCGCCAGCAGCCAAGAACTTGGGGCAGGGGTAGTCCTGACTTTC.

The chain is built from TRBV10-3 and TRBJ2-5, with 9 bases that match TRBD1. This CDR3 spans 15 amino acids. V trimming: 5 bases; J trimming: 2 bases; junction bases outside the gene matches: 6. Germline CDR1 and CDR2: ENHRY and SYGVKD. CDR3 nucleotides: TGTGCCATCAGTACTACAGGGGGCGGGCAAGAGACCCAGTACTTC. Amino acid sequence: CAISTTGGGQETQYF.

The rearrangement uses TRBV19 and TRBJ1-5; maybe TRBD1 (5 bases). Germline loops: CDR1 LNHDA, CDR2 SQIVND (reference sequence). The V gene lost 10 bases and the J gene lost 0 bases, with 13 bases spanning the gap. The CDR3 is made up of 14 amino acids. The CDR3 sequence is CATTTVDSNQPQHF. DNA of the CDR3: TGTGCCACCACGACAGTCGATAGCAATCAGCCCCAGCATTTT.

This clone was observed a few times. V usage is TRBV27 and J usage is TRBJ1-1, with 7 bases identical to TRBD1. Germline V gene data show CDR1 as MNHEY and CDR2 as SMNVEV (reference sequence). Trimming removed 4 bases from V and 1 base from J; junction bases left unmatched: 6. This CDR3 region has 15 residues. CDR3 coding DNA: TGTGCCAGCAGTTCGTCCGGGACAGCGAACACTGAAGCTTTCTTT. This sequence encodes CASSSSGTANTEAFF.

This chain uses TRBV27 with TRBJ2-3, with 8 bases fitting TRBD1. This CDR3 contains 16 residues. The trim removed 2 bases at V and 2 bases at J, leaving 6 bases unmatched. Germline-derived CDR1 and CDR2 are MNHEY and SMNVEV (reference sequence). CDR3 sequence (DNA): TGTGCCAGCAGTTTAGGGACAGGACCCCTCACAGATACGCAGTATTTT. Translated: CASSLGTGPLTDTQYF.

The rearrangement joins TRBV19 to TRBJ2-7, with 11 bases aligning to TRBD2. CDR1 and CDR2 from the germline V gene are LNHDA and SQIVND (reference sequence). This CDR3 has 15 amino acids. The V gene end was trimmed by 5 bases and the J gene end by 2 bases; junction bases not matched to a gene: 5. The DNA for the CDR3 is TGTGCCAGTAGTGTGACTAGCGGGATAGCCTACGAGCAGTACTTC. Protein sequence: CASSVTSGIAYEQYF.

The chain combines TRBV4-1 with TRBJ2-7; TRBD2 aligns across 12 bases. This CDR3 region has 14 residues. Germline V gene sequence: CDR1 MGHRA, CDR2 YSYEKL. Trimming at V came to 5 bases and at J to 6 bases, leaving 5 bases not matched to a gene. In nucleotides, the CDR3 is TGCGCCAGCAGCTTTAGGACTAGCGGGATCGAGCAGTACTTC. Amino acid sequence: CASSFRTSGIEQYF.

On this clone itself: Distinct nucleotide sequences in the sample also encode this CDR3. This rearrangement joins TRBV19 to TRBJ1-4; D call uncertain. Germline values: CDR1 LNHDA, CDR2 SQIVND (reference sequence). V was cut by 3 bases and J by 7 bases, with 12 bases left in between. This CDR3 region has 14 residues. The DNA for the CDR3 is TGTGCCAGTAGTATCGGGGTTGGCGGTGAAAAACTGTTTTTT. This codes for CASSIGVGGEKLFF.

This chain links TRBV9 with TRBJ2-3; D may be TRBD1 or TRBD2 (5 bases each). The CDR3 consists of 16 residues. V was pared by 0 bases and J by 0 bases, with 11 bases between. CDR1 and CDR2 (germline): SGDLS, YYNGEE. The CDR3 sequence: CASSVVGGVSTDTQYF. DNA for the CDR3: TGTGCCAGCAGCGTAGTTGGGGGAGTTAGCACAGATACGCAGTATTTT.

This clone was detected once. The chain recombines TRBV9 with TRBJ2-1; D not certain. CDR1 is SGDLS, CDR2 YYNGEE, per germline. V shed 0 bases and J shed 7 bases, with 11 bases lying between them. The CDR3 is made up of 14 amino acids. The CDR3 is CASSVAVLRNEQFF. The CDR3 nucleotides are TGTGCCAGCAGCGTAGCGGTCCTTCGGAATGAGCAGTTCTTC.

The V and J genes are TRBV7-2 and TRBJ1-2; no clear D. Germline V gene data show CDR1 as SGHTA and CDR2 as FQGNSA. The CDR3 totals 13 residues. With 4 bases removed from V and 4 bases from J, the gap between germline ends came to 10 bases. The CDR3 bases are TGTGCCAGCAGCTACCGGACGGGCTATGGCTACACCTTC. Translating gives CASSYRTGYGYTF. The variable domain in full, with the rest retrieved from reference TRBV7-2 and TRBJ1-2, is GAGVSQSPSNKVTEKGKDVELRCDPISGHTALYWYRQSLGQGLEFLIYFQGNSAPDKSGLPSDRFSAERTGGSVSTLTIQRTQQEDSAVYLCASSYRTGYGYTFGSGTRLTVV.

This clone was counted only a few times. The chain carries TRBV12-2 and TRBJ1-4; the tabulated D call, TRBD1, remains unverified against the DNA. TRBV12-2 is deemed a pseudogene. The CDR3 totals 17 residues. CDR3 in amino acids: CASRPETRQVRNEKLFF. CDR3 nucleotides: TGTGCAAGTCGCCCCGAAACGAGACAGGTACGGAATGAAAAACTGTTTTTT.

The chain joins TRBV19 to TRBJ1-2; D remains unclear. The germline CDR1 and CDR2 sequences are LNHDA and SQIVND (reference sequence). The ends were cut back, 3 bases at V and 0 bases at J, with 5 bases in the middle. The CDR3 is made up of 13 amino acids. As DNA, the CDR3 is TGTGCCAGTAGTATCCGGCCTAACTATGGCTACACCTTC. Translating gives CASSIRPNYGYTF.

This clone has more than one count but fewer than ten. The chain employs TRBV5-1 and TRBJ1-4; 7 positions match TRBD1. Germline V gene lookup returns CDR1 SGHRS and CDR2 YFSETQ. Trimming cost V 5 bases and J 3 bases; bases outside gene matches: 4. The CDR3 runs to 14 residues. The CDR3 DNA sequence: TGCGCCAGCAGGTTGACAGGGTCTAATGAAAAACTGTTTTTT. It codes for CASRLTGSNEKLFF.

The gene calls are TRBV7-8 and TRBJ2-7, with no clear D. Germline CDR1 reads SGHVS; CDR2 reads FQNEAQ. The CDR3 has 15 residues. Trimming pared 0 bases from V and 6 bases from J, leaving 15 bases between. CDR3 in amino acids: CASSLAAAAPGEQYF. CDR3 DNA: TGTGCCAGCAGCTTAGCGGCGGCTGCCCCGGGCGAGCAGTACTTC.

The chain joins TRBV6-5 to TRBJ2-5; D gene ambiguous. This CDR3 is built from 12 residues. Germline lookup yields CDR1 MNHEY and CDR2 SVGAGI. The V end was cut by 6 bases, the J end by 7 bases, with 12 bases between. The CDR3 DNA reads TGTGCCAGCAGCCCCAGAGAAGGGACCCAGTACTTC. The encoded protein is CASSPREGTQYF.

The chain employs TRBV19 and TRBJ2-3; 9 bases agree with TRBD1. Germline V lookup: CDR1 LNHDA, CDR2 SQIVND (reference sequence). The CDR3 covers 16 residues. Trimming cost V 1 base and J 2 bases; bases outside gene matches: 4. The CDR3: CASSIGWTGDTDTQYF. The CDR3 nucleotides read TGTGCCAGTAGTATAGGCTGGACAGGGGACACAGATACGCAGTATTTT. Together with reference TRBV19 and TRBJ2-3, the CDR3 gives the full variable domain: DGGITQSPKYLFRKEGQNVTLSCEQNLNHDAMYWYRQDPGQGLRLIYYSQIVNDFQKGDIAEGYSVSREKKESFPLTVTSAQKNPTAFYLCASSIGWTGDTDTQYFGPGTRLTVL.

V and J are TRBV5-4 and TRBJ2-7, with D unclear. V dropped 3 bases and J dropped 6 bases, with 7 bases sitting between them. The CDR3 is made up of 11 amino acids. CDR1 and CDR2 from the germline V gene are SGHNT and YYREEE (reference sequence). The CDR3 here is CASSSPREQYF. For the CDR3, the DNA is TGTGCCAGCAGCTCCCCCCGCGAGCAGTACTTC.

Only a few counts were recorded for this clone. This chain uses TRBV29-1 with TRBJ2-7; D possibly matches TRBD1 or TRBD2 (5 bases each). Trimming took off 4 bases at V and 5 bases at J, with 21 bases between the two ends. CDR3 length equals 15 residues. Germline values: CDR1 SQVTM, CDR2 ANQGSEA. The CDR3 DNA reads as TGCAGCGTTGCCTTCGGGACGGCCTCCTCGGACGAGCAGTACTTC. Translating gives CSVAFGTASSDEQYF.

This rearrangement joins TRBV4-1 to TRBJ2-7; D is ambiguous. The CDR3 totals 15 residues. From germline, CDR1 is MGHRA and CDR2 YSYEKL. The germline V and J ends were trimmed by 0 bases and 3 bases, with 12 bases remaining between them. As DNA, the CDR3 is TGCGCCAGCAGCCAAGATCGGATGGAATTCTACGAGCAGTACTTC. Protein sequence: CASSQDRMEFYEQYF.